Presented here are 10 T cell receptor beta chains from one specimen sequenced in a study of OX40 agonist ivuxolimab in advanced cancers. Measured with immunoSEQ multiplex PCR; TCRdb has only the in-frame clones, and not every one. This sample has 65,000 or so clones, with 88% found just once. Sequencing was performed on CD4+ or CD8+ T cells sorted from blood, taken in a trial of the OX40 agonist ivuxolimab. These receptor sequences come from an adult with an advanced solid tumor such as melanoma, head and neck, liver or kidney cancer.

The chain uses TRBV7-2 and TRBJ2-2; D not certain. Per the germline V gene, CDR1 is SGHTA and CDR2 is FQGNSA. This CDR3 comprises 15 residues. V lost 5 bases to trimming and J lost 0 bases, with 10 bases between them. For the CDR3, the DNA is TGTGCCAGCAGCCTTCGTAGGACGAACACCGGGGAGCTGTTTTTT. It encodes CASSLRRTNTGELFF.

The chain employs TRBV28 and TRBJ2-1, with D hard to call. From germline, CDR1 is MDHEN and CDR2 SYDVKM. This CDR3 region has 15 residues. V lost 1 base and J 4 bases, leaving 11 bases between the germline ends. The CDR3 DNA follows: TGTGCCAGCAGTTTATTGGGGAACCAATACAATGAGCAGTTCTTC. Translation: CASSLLGNQYNEQFF.

This chain uses TRBV28 with TRBJ2-3; D unclear. Germline lookup yields CDR1 MDHEN and CDR2 SYDVKM. This CDR3 spans 12 amino acids. V lost 5 bases to trimming and J lost 2 bases, with 5 bases between them. CDR3: CASSPHTDTQYF. CDR3 in DNA: TGTGCCAGCAGTCCCCACACAGATACGCAGTATTTT. Full variable domain (missing parts from reference TRBV28 and TRBJ2-3): DVKVTQSSRYLVKRTGEKVFLECVQDMDHENMFWYRQDPGLGLRLIYFSYDVKMKEKGDIPEGYSVSREKKERFSLILESASTNQTSMYLCASSPHTDTQYFGPGTRLTVL.

J is TRBJ2-1 and V is TRBV6-6; D is unresolved. Trimming took off 7 bases at V and 5 bases at J, with 12 bases between the two ends. Germline V gene data show CDR1 as MNHNY and CDR2 as SVGAGI (reference sequence). The CDR3 totals 13 residues. The DNA of the CDR3 is TGTGCCAGCACCGTCCAGGCAGACAATGAGCAGTTCTTC. Translating it yields CASTVQADNEQFF.

The rearrangement uses TRBV7-9 and TRBJ2-5; either TRBD1 or TRBD2 may fit D (5 bases each). From germline, CDR1 is SEHNR and CDR2 FQNEAQ (reference sequence). Trimming pared 2 bases from V and 6 bases from J, leaving 13 bases between. The CDR3 totals 14 residues. The CDR3 nucleotides are TGTGCCAGCAGCTTACGTCAGGGCGGGCAGACCCAGTACTTC. The encoded protein is CASSLRQGGQTQYF.

V is TRBV7-9 and J is TRBJ2-2; no reliable D call. The CDR3 totals 15 residues. Looked up from germline, CDR1 is SEHNR and CDR2 is FQNEAQ (reference sequence). Trimming stripped 4 bases from V and 4 bases from J, with 13 bases between. The CDR3 loop reads CASSSRAYSTGELFF. CDR3 DNA sequence: TGTGCCAGCAGCTCCCGAGCCTATAGCACCGGGGAGCTGTTTTTT.

The chain uses TRBV28 and TRBJ1-4, with unresolved D. Germline V CDR1 and CDR2: MDHEN, SYDVKM. The CDR3 runs to 12 residues. V shed 5 bases and J shed 7 bases, with 8 bases lying between them. CDR3 bases: TGTGCCAGCAGTCGGGCCGGTGAAAAACTGTTTTTT. Its protein product is CASSRAGEKLFF.

The DNA of the CDR3 is TGTGCCAGCAGCTCCCTAGCGGGAGGTTACAATGAGCAGTTCTTC. Its protein is CASSSLAGGYNEQFF. The chain recombines TRBV11-2 with TRBJ2-1, with TRBD2 identical over 11 bases. The germline CDR1 and CDR2 sequences are SGHAT and FQNNGV. The CDR3 totals 15 residues. V trimming: 4 bases; J trimming: 4 bases; junction bases outside the gene matches: 3.

This clone came up a few times. The chain is built from TRBV19 and TRBJ2-1, with 10 bases aligning to TRBD2. With V trimmed by 0 bases and J by 4 bases, 9 bases remained unmatched. The CDR3 loop spans 18 amino acids. Germline-derived CDR1 and CDR2 are LNHDA and SQIVND (reference sequence). The CDR3: CASSIDSTGTSVYNEQFF. CDR3 in DNA: TGTGCCAGTAGTATAGATAGTACCGGGACTAGCGTTTACAATGAGCAGTTCTTC.

The J gene is TRBJ1-3, the V gene TRBV6-5, with D possibly matching TRBD1 (5 bases). CDR1 and CDR2 (germline): MNHEY, SVGAGI. CDR3 length: 14 residues. V gave up 4 bases and J gave up 7 bases, with 14 bases separating them. The CDR3 nucleotides are TGTGCCAGCAGTTTTGGGGGGGGTGGTAACACCATATATTTT. Translating gives CASSFGGGGNTIYF.